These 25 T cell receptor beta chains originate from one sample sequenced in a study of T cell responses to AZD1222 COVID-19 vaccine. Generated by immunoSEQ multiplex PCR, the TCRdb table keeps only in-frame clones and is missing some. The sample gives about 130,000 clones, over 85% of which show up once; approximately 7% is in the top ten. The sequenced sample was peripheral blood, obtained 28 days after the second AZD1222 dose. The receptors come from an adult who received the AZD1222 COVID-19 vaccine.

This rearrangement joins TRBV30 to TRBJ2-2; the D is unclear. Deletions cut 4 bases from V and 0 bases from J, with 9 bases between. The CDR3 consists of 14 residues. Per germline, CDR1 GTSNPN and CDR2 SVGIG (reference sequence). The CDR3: CAWKRPANTGELFF. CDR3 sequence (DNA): TGTGCCTGGAAAAGACCAGCGAACACCGGGGAGCTGTTTTTT. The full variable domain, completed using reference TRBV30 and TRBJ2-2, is SQTIHQWPATLVQPVGSPLSLECTVEGTSNPNLYWYRQAAGRGLQLLFYSVGIGQISSEVPQNLSASRPQDRQFILSSKKLLLSDSGFYLCAWKRPANTGELFFGEGSRLTVL.

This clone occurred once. CDR3 amino acids: CASSGQGITGELFF. CDR3 nucleotide sequence: TGTGCCAGCAGTGGACAGGGTATTACCGGGGAGCTGTTTTTT. This chain joins TRBV2 and TRBJ2-2, with TRBD1 matching over 7 bases. Trimming took 4 bases from V and 5 from J; bases not matched to a gene: 4. This CDR3 is built from 14 residues. Germline CDR1 and CDR2: SNHLY and FYNNEI.

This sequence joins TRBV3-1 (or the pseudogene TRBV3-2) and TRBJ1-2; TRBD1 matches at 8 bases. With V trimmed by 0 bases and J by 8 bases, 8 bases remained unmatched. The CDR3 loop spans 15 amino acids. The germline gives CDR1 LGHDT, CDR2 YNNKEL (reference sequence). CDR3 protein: CASSQDTQGAGGYTF. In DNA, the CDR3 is TGTGCCAGCAGCCAAGACACCCAGGGGGCGGGCGGCTACACCTTC.

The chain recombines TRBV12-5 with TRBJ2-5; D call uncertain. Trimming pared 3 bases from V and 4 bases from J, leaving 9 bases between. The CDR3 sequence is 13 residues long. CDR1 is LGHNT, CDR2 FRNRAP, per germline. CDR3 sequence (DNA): TGTGCTAGTGGTTTTACCATAGGAGAGACCCAGTACTTC. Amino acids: CASGFTIGETQYF.

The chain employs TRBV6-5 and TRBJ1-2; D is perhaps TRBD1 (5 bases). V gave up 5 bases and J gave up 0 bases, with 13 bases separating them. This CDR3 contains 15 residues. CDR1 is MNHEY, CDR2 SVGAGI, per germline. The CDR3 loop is CASSTGAFSNYGYTF. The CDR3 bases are TGTGCCAGCAGTACCGGGGCCTTTTCTAACTATGGCTACACCTTC.

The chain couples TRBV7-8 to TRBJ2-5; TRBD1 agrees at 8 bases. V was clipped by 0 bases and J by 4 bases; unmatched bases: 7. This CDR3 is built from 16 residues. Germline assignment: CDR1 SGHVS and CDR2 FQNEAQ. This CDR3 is CASSLATDRVGETQYF. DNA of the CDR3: TGTGCCAGCAGCTTAGCTACGGACAGGGTGGGAGAGACCCAGTACTTC.

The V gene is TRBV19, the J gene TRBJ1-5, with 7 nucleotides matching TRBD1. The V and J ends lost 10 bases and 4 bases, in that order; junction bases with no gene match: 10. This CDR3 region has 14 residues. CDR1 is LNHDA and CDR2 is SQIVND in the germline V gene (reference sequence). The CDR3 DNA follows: TGTGCCACCAAACAGGGGCGGGGGAATCAGCCCCAGCATTTT. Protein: CATKQGRGNQPQHF.

The CDR3 coding sequence is TGTGCCAGCAGCCCCCAGACAGGCGAAGCTTTCTTT. Its translation: CASSPQTGEAFF. This chain uses TRBV7-8 with TRBJ1-1, with D possibly matching TRBD1 (6 bases). Looked up from germline, CDR1 is SGHVS and CDR2 is FQNEAQ. The CDR3 loop spans 12 amino acids. The V gene lost 5 bases and the J gene lost 8 bases, with 12 bases spanning the gap.

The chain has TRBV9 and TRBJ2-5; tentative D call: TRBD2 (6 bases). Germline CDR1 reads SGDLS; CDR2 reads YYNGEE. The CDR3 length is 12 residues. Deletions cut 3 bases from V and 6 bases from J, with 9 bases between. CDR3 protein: CASSEEGKTQYF. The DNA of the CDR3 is TGTGCCAGCAGCGAGGAGGGGAAGACCCAGTACTTC.

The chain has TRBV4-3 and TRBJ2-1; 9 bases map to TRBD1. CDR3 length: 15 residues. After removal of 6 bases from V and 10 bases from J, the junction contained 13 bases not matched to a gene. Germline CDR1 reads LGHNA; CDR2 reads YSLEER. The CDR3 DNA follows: TGCGCCAGCAGTACAGCCGGGACAGGGCTTAGGGAGCAGTTCTTC. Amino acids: CASSTAGTGLREQFF.

This CDR3 reads CASSSTTGTGGETQYF. The DNA for the CDR3 is TGTGCCAGCAGCTCAACCACCGGGACAGGAGGCGAGACCCAGTACTTC. The chain couples TRBV7-2 to TRBJ2-5; 8 bases align to TRBD1. CDR3 length equals 16 residues. The trim removed 4 bases at V and 5 bases at J, leaving 12 bases unmatched. The germline CDR1 and CDR2 sequences are SGHTA and FQGNSA.

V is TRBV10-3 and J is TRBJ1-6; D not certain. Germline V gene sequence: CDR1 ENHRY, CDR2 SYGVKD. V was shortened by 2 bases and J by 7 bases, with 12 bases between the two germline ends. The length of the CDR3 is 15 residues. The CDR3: CAISEQLTGNSPLHF. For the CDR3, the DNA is TGTGCCATCAGTGAGCAGCTTACGGGAAATTCACCCCTCCACTTT.

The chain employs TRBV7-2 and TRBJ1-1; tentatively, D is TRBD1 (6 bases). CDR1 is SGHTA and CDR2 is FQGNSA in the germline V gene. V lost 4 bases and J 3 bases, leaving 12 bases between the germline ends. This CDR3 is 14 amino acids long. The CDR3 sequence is CASSSRYRDTEAFF. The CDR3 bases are TGTGCCAGCAGCTCCAGATACAGGGACACTGAAGCTTTCTTT.

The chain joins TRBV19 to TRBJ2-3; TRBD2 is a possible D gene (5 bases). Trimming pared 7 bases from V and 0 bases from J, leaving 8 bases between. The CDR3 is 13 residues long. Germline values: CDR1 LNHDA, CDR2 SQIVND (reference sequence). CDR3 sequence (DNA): TGTGCCAGTATTGGGAGCAGCACAGATACGCAGTATTTT. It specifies CASIGSSTDTQYF.

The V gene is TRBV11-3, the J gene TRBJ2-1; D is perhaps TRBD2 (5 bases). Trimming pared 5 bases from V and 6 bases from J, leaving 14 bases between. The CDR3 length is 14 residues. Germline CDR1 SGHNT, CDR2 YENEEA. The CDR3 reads CASSLRGTVNEQFF. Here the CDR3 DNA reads TGTGCCAGCAGCCTACGGGGTACGGTCAATGAGCAGTTCTTC.

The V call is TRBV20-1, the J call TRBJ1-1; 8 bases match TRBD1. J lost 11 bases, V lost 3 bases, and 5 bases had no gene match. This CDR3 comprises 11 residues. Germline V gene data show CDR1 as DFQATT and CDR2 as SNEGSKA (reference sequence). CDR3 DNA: TGCAGTGCTAGGGACAGGGTCAAGGCTTTCTTT. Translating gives CSARDRVKAFF.

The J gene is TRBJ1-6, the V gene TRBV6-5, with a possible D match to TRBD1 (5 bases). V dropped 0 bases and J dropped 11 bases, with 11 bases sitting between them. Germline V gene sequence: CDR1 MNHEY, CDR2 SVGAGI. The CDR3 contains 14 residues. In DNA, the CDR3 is TGTGCCAGCAGTTACTCGAGGGGCACGGCACCCCTCCACTTT. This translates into CASSYSRGTAPLHF.

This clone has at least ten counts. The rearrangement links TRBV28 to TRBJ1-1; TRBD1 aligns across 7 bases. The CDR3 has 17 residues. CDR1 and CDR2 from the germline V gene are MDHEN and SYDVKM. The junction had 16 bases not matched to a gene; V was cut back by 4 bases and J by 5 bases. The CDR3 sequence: CASSSTWSGTAPTEAFF. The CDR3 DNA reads TGTGCCAGCAGTTCGACCTGGAGTGGGACAGCGCCGACTGAAGCTTTCTTT.

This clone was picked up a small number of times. The CDR3 sequence: CASSLAHGQETQYF. The DNA of the CDR3 is TGTGCCAGCAGCTTGGCCCACGGACAAGAGACCCAGTACTTC. The chain uses TRBV5-4 and TRBJ2-5, with D unclear. The ends were cut back, 0 bases at V and 2 bases at J, with 8 bases in the middle. The V gene's germline CDR1 is SGHNT and CDR2 YYREEE (reference sequence). The length of the CDR3 is 14 residues. Full variable domain (missing parts from reference TRBV5-4 and TRBJ2-5): ETGVTQSPTHLIKTRGQQVTLRCSSQSGHNTVSWYQQALGQGPQFIFQYYREEENGRGNFPPRFSGLQFPNYSSELNVNALELDDSALYLCASSLAHGQETQYFGPGTRLLVL.

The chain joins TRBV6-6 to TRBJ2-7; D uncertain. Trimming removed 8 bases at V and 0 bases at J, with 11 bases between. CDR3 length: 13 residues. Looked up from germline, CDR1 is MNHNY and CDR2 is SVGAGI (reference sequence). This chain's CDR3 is CASYDFSSYEQYF. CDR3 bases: TGTGCCAGCTACGACTTTAGCTCCTACGAGCAGTACTTC.

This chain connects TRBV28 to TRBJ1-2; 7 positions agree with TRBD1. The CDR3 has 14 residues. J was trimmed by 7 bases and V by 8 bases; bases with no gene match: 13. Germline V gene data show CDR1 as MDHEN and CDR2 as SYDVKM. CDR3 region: CASVAGHRGSGYTF. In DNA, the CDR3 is TGTGCCAGCGTTGCGGGTCACAGGGGATCTGGCTACACCTTC.

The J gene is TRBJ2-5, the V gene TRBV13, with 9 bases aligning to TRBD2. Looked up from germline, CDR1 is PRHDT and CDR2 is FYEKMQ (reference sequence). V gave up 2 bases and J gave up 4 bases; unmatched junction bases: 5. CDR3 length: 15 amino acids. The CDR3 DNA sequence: TGTGCCAGCAGCTTATGGAGCGGGGGGTCAGAGACCCAGTACTTC. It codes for CASSLWSGGSETQYF.

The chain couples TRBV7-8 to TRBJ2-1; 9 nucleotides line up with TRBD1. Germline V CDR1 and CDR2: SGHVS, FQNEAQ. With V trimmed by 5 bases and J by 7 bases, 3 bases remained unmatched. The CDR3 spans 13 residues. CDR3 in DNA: TGTGCCAGCAGCCGGGACAGGGAAAATGAGCAGTTCTTC. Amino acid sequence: CASSRDRENEQFF.

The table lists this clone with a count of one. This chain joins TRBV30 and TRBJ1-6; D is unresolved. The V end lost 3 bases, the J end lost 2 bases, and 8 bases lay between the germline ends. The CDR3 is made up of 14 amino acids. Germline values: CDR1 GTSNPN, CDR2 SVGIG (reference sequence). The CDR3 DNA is TGTGCCTGGAGGAGGGATCCCTATAATTCACCCCTCCACTTT. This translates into CAWRRDPYNSPLHF.

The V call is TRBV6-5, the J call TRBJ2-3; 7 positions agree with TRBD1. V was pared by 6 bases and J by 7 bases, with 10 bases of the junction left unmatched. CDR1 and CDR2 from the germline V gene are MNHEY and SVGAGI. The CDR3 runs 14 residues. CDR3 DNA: TGTGCCAGCAGGGACAGGTCGGGTCATAATACGCAGTATTTT. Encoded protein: CASRDRSGHNTQYF.